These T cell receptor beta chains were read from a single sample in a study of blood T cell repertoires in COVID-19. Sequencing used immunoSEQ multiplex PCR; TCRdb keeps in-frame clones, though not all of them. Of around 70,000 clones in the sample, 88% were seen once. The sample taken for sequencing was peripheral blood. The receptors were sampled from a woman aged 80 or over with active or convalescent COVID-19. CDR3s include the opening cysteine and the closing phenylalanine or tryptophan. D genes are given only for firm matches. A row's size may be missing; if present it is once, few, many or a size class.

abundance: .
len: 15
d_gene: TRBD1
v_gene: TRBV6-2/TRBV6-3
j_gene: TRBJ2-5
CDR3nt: TGTGCCAGCAGCCCCGACAGGGATAAGCGGGAGACCCAGTACTTC
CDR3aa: CASSPDRDKRETQYF

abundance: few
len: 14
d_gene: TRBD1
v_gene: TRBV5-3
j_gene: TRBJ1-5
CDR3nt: TGTGCCAGAAGCTTGGTGGACAGGCGGCAGCCCCAGCATTTT
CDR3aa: CARSLVDRRQPQHF

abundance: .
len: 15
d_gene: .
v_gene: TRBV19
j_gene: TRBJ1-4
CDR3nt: TGTGCCAGTAGTTCGACAGCTGCAACTAATGAAAAACTGTTTTTT
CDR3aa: CASSSTAATNEKLFF

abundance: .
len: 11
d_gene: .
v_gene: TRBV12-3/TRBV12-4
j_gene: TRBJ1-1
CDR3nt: TGTGCCAGCACCCCGGCCGGGACACCTTTCTTT
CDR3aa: CASTPAGTPFF

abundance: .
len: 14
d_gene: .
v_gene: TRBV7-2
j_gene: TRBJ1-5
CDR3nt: TGTGCCAGCAGCGTACCGGGTTACAATCAGCCCCAGCATTTT
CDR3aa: CASSVPGYNQPQHF

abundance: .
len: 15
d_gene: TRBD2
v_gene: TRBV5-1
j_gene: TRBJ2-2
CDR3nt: TGCGCCAGCAGCTTGTTGAGCGGGGGGACCGGGGAGCTGTTTTTT
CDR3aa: CASSLLSGGTGELFF

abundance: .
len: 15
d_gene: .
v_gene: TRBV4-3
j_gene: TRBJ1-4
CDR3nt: TGCGCCAGCAGCCTCAAATCGGGTTTGACTGAAAAACTGTTTTTT
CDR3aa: CASSLKSGLTEKLFF

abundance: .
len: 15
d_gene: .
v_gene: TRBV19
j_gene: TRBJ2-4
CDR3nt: TGTGCCAGTAACCCTGGGACTGTAGCCAAAAACATTCAGTACTTC
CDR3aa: CASNPGTVAKNIQYF

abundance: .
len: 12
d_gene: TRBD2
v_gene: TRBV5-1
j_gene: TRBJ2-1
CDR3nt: TGCGCCAGCAGCTTGGAAACTAGCGGGAGTTTCTTC
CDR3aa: CASSLETSGSFF

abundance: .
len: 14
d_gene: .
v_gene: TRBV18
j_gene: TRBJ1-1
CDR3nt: TGTGCCAGCTCACCCTTGAGGGGGTTCACTGAAGCTTTCTTT
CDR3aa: CASSPLRGFTEAFF

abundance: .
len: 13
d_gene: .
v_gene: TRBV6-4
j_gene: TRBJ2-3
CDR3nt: TGTGCCAGCAGTGACTCGTACACAGATACGCAGTATTTT
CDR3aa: CASSDSYTDTQYF

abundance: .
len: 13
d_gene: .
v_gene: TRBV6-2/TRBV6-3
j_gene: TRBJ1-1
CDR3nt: TGTGCCAGCACCTACTCCAGGAACACTGAAGCTTTCTTT
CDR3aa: CASTYSRNTEAFF

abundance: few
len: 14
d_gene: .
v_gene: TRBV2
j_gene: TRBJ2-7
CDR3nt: TGTGCCAGCAGTGAACGGGTCAGCTCCTACGAGCAGTACTTC
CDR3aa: CASSERVSSYEQYF

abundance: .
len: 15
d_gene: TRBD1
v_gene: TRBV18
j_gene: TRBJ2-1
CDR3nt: TGTGCCAGCTCACTGGGACAGGGGTCTTCGAATGAGCAGTTCTTC
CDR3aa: CASSLGQGSSNEQFF

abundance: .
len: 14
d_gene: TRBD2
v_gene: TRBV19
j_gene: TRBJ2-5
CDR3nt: TGTGCCAGTAGAGGGACTAGTTCTCAAGAGACCCAGTACTTC
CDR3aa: CASRGTSSQETQYF

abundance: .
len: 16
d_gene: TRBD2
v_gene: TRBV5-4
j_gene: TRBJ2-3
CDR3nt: TGTGCCAGCAGCCTGGGACTAGCGGGAGCGGGAGATACGCAGTATTTT
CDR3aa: CASSLGLAGAGDTQYF

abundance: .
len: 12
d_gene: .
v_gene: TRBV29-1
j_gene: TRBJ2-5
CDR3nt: TGCAGCGTTGTTTCAGGGAAAGAGACCCAGTACTTC
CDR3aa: CSVVSGKETQYF

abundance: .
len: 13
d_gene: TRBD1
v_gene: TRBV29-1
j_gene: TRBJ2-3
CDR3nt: TGCAGCGCCGCGGGACAGGGCATAGATACGCAGTATTTT
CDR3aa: CSAAGQGIDTQYF

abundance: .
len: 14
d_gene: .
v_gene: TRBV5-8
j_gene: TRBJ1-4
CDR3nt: TGTGCCAGCAGCTTGGGGACAGCCACGGGAAAACTGTTTTTT
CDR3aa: CASSLGTATGKLFF

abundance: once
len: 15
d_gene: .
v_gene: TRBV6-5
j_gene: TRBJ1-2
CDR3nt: TGTGCCAGCAGTTACTCGAATCAGTTTAACTATGGCTACACCTTC
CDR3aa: CASSYSNQFNYGYTF

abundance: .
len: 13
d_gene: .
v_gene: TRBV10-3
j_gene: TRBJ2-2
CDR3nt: TGTGCCATCAGTGAGAGGAGCACCGGGGAGCTGTTTTTT
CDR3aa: CAISERSTGELFF

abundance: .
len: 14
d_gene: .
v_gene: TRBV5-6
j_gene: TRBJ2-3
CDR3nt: TGTGCCAGCAGCTTGGGGTGGTACTCGGATACGCAGTATTTT
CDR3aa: CASSLGWYSDTQYF

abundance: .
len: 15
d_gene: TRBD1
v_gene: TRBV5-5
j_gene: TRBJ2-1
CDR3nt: TGTGCCAGCAGCTTCTCGGGACAGGGATACAATGAGCAGTTCTTC
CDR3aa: CASSFSGQGYNEQFF

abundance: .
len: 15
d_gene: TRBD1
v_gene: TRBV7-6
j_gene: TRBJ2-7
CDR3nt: TGTGCCAGCAGCCGCCTACCGGGACAGGGTGACGAGCAGTACTTC
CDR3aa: CASSRLPGQGDEQYF

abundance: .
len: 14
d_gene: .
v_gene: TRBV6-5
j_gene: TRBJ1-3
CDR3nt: TGTGCCAGCAGTTCCCGGTACTCTGGAAACACCATATATTTT
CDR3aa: CASSSRYSGNTIYF

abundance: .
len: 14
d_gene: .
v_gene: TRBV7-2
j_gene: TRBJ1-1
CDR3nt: TGTGCCAGCAGCCCTAGGAGGGGGAACACTGAAGCTTTCTTT
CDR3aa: CASSPRRGNTEAFF

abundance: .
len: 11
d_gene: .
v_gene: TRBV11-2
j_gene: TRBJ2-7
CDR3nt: TGTGCCAGCAGTCCCCTCTACGAGCAGTACTTC
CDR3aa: CASSPLYEQYF

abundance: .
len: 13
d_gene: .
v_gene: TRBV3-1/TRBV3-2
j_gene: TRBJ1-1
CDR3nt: TGTGCCAGCAGCCAAGATTTCCGGTTTGGAGCTTTCTTT
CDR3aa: CASSQDFRFGAFF

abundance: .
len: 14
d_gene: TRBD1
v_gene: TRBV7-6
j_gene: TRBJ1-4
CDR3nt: TGTGCCAGCAGCCTCGGACAGGGTGGTGAAAAACTGTTTTTT
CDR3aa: CASSLGQGGEKLFF

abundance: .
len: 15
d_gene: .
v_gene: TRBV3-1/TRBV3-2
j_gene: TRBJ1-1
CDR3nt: TGTGCCAGCAGCCAAGCCCGGGTAGGGGTCACTGAAGCTTTCTTT
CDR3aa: CASSQARVGVTEAFF

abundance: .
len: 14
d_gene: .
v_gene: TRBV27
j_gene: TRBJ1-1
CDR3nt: TGTGCCAGCAGATATCAGGGTACGGCCACTGAAGCTTTCTTT
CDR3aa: CASRYQGTATEAFF

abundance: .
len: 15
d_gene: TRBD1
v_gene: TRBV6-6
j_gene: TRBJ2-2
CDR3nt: TGTGCCAGCACCTGGGGACAGGGGGTGGTCGGGGAGCTGTTTTTT
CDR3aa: CASTWGQGVVGELFF

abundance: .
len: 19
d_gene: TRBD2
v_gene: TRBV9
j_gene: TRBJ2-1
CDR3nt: TGTGCCAGCAGCCTAGCTCCGGGGACTAGCGGGAGGTCGCTCAATGAGCAGTTCTTC
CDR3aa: CASSLAPGTSGRSLNEQFF

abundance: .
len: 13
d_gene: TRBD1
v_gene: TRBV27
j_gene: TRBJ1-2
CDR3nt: TGTGCCAGCAGTTCGGACAGGGGCTATGGCTACACCTTC
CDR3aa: CASSSDRGYGYTF

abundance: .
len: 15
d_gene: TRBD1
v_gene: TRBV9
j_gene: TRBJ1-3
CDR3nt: TGTGCCAGCAGCGGGACAGGGGGCTCTGGAAACACCATATATTTT
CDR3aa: CASSGTGGSGNTIYF

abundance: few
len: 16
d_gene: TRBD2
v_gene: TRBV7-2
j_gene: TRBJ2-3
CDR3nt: TGTGCCAGCAGCTCAGGCGGGACTAGGAGGGCAGATACGCAGTATTTT
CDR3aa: CASSSGGTRRADTQYF

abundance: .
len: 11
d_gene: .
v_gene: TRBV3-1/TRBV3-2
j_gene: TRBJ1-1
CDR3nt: TGTGCCAGCAGCCAAAGAGCTGAAGCTTTCTTT
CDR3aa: CASSQRAEAFF

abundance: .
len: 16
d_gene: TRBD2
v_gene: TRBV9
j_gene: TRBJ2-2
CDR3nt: TGTGCCAGCAGCGTAGCGGGGGGGGCCGACACCGGGGAGCTGTTTTTT
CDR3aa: CASSVAGGADTGELFF

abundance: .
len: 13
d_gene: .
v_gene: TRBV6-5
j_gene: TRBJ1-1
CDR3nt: TGTGCCAGCCAAAGGACAGCCAACACTGAAGCTTTCTTT
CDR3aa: CASQRTANTEAFF

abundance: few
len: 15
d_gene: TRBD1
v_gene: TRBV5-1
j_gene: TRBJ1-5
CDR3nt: TGCGCCAGCAGCTTAACGGGACAGGCCAATCAGCCCCAGCATTTT
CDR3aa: CASSLTGQANQPQHF

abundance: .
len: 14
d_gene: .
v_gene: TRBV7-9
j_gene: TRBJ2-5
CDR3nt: TGTGCCAGCAGCCTTCACAGGGAGCAAGAGACCCAGTACTTC
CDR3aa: CASSLHREQETQYF

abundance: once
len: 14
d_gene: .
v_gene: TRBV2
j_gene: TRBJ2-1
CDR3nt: TGTGCCAGCAGTGAAATTGTGGGGGCCAATGAGCAGTTCTTC
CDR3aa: CASSEIVGANEQFF

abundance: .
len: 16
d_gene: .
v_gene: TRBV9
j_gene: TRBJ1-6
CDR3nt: TGTGCCAGCAGCCCGGCGGGACTGCCCTATAATTCACCCCTCCACTTT
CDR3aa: CASSPAGLPYNSPLHF

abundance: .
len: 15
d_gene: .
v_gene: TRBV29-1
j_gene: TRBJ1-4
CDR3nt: TGCAGCGTCGCCGGGACACAAGCCTCACGTGAAAAACTGTTTTTT
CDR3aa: CSVAGTQASREKLFF

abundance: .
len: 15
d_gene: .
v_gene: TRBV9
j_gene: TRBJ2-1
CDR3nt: TGTGCCAGCACCCCCGGCGGGACCGCCTACAATGAGCAGTTCTTC
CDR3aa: CASTPGGTAYNEQFF

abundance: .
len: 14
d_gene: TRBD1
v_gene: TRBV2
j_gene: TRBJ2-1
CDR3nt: TGTGCCACCAATAAGGACAGGGGGCTTAATGAGCAGTTCTTC
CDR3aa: CATNKDRGLNEQFF